These 28 T cell receptor beta chains originate from one sample sequenced in a study of blood T cell repertoires in COVID-19. Method: immunoSEQ multiplex PCR; TCRdb's copy keeps in-frame clones and lacks some. The sample carries 95,000 to 150,000 clones, roughly three quarters recorded once. The sample taken for sequencing was peripheral blood. The receptor set was obtained from a woman older than 75 with acute or convalescent COVID-19.

The rearrangement joins TRBV19 to TRBJ2-7; 9 positions match TRBD1. The CDR3 is 15 amino acids. Germline assignment: CDR1 LNHDA and CDR2 SQIVND (reference sequence). Trimming cost V 4 bases and J 2 bases; bases outside gene matches: 6. CDR3 sequence: CASSNGQGLTYEQYF. The CDR3 bases are TGTGCCAGTAGTAACGGACAGGGGCTAACCTACGAGCAGTACTTC.

The chain recombines TRBV19 with TRBJ2-5; the match to TRBD2 covers 11 bases. V lost 5 bases to trimming and J lost 5 bases; unmatched junction nucleotides: 4. There are 14 residues in the CDR3. Germline CDR1 LNHDA, CDR2 SQIVND (reference sequence). The CDR3 loop is CASSPRTSGETQYF. CDR3 DNA sequence: TGTGCCAGTAGTCCGCGGACTAGCGGGGAGACCCAGTACTTC.

The V and J genes are TRBV23-1 and TRBJ2-7; maybe TRBD1 (5 bases). TRBV23-1 is assigned to the ORF class and has an uncertain function. V lost 7 bases to trimming and J lost 6 bases, with 19 bases between them. The CDR3 runs to 14 residues. The CDR3 is CASKKGRHMGEQYF. As DNA, the CDR3 is TGCGCCAGCAAGAAGGGGCGCCACATGGGCGAGCAGTACTTC.

This chain joins TRBV3-1 (or the pseudogene TRBV3-2) and TRBJ2-3, with 11 bases that match TRBD2. This CDR3 has 16 residues. Germline lookup yields CDR1 LGHDT and CDR2 YNNKEL (reference sequence). Trimming cost V 3 bases and J 2 bases; bases outside gene matches: 4. CDR3 sequence (DNA): TGTGCCAGCAGCCACGGGACTAGCGGAAACACAGATACGCAGTATTTT. Translated, it gives CASSHGTSGNTDTQYF.

The rearrangement links TRBV7-6 to TRBJ1-2; D remains ambiguous. V dropped 5 bases and J dropped 3 bases, with 19 bases sitting between them. The germline V gene encodes CDR1 SGHVS and CDR2 FNYEAQ. This CDR3 spans 16 amino acids. The chain's CDR3 is CASSHPSGGGDYGYTF. CDR3 DNA sequence: TGTGCCAGCAGCCATCCTAGTGGAGGAGGAGACTATGGCTACACCTTC.

The gene calls are TRBV7-2 and TRBJ2-2; D ambiguous. V shed 5 bases and J shed 1 base, with 8 bases lying between them. In germline, CDR1 is SGHTA, CDR2 FQGNSA. The CDR3 extends over 14 amino acids. CDR3 coding DNA: TGTGCCAGCAGCCTCGACTGGAACACCGGGGAGCTGTTTTTT. This sequence encodes CASSLDWNTGELFF.

The chain is built from TRBV19 and TRBJ1-5; no clear D gene. Germline assignment: CDR1 LNHDA and CDR2 SQIVND (reference sequence). This CDR3 spans 10 amino acids. V lost 7 bases and J lost 7, with 5 bases in between. CDR3 nucleotide sequence: TGTGCCAGTAACGGGCAGCCCCAGCATTTT. Residues: CASNGQPQHF.

V usage is TRBV5-1 and J usage is TRBJ2-1, with a tentative D call TRBD2 (6 bases). Germline lookup yields CDR1 SGHRS and CDR2 YFSETQ. The CDR3 has 15 amino acids. The V end lost 0 bases, the J end lost 8 bases, and 15 bases lay between the germline ends. The CDR3 nucleotides read TGCGCCAGCAGCTTGGTAGGTGCACTAGCCGATGAGCAGTTCTTC. As protein: CASSLVGALADEQFF.

This chain uses TRBV19 with TRBJ2-7; D is unresolved. The CDR3 consists of 14 residues. CDR1 and CDR2 (germline): LNHDA, SQIVND (reference sequence). V lost 4 bases to trimming and J lost 1 base, with 11 bases between them. The CDR3 spells CASSNGLSSYEQYF. CDR3 sequence (DNA): TGTGCCAGTAGTAATGGGCTTTCTTCCTACGAGCAGTACTTC.

The rearrangement joins TRBV23-1 to TRBJ1-5; D gene unclear. TRBV23-1 is classed as an ORF, of uncertain function. This CDR3 is built from 15 residues. Trimming cost V 2 bases and J 0 bases, with 8 bases left between them. The CDR3 nucleotides read TGCGCCAGCAGTCAAGGAGGAACTAGCAATCAGCCCCAGCATTTT. This sequence encodes CASSQGGTSNQPQHF.

This sequence joins TRBV29-1 and TRBJ2-1, with a possible D match to TRBD1 (5 bases). The V and J ends lost 4 bases and 1 base respectively, with 5 bases between them. This CDR3 has 12 amino acids. Per germline, CDR1 SQVTM and CDR2 ANQGSEA. CDR3 nucleotides: TGCAGCGTTGGACAGTCCTACAATGAGCAGTTCTTC. Translation: CSVGQSYNEQFF.

This clone was seen only a few times. This rearrangement joins TRBV4-1 to TRBJ1-1; D is perhaps TRBD1 (5 bases). The CDR3 is 16 amino acids. V shed 2 bases and J shed 6 bases, with 19 bases lying between them. CDR1 and CDR2 from the germline V gene are MGHRA and YSYEKL. The DNA of the CDR3 is TGCGCCAGCAGCCAAAGACCCCTCAGGGCGAGCGCTGAAGCTTTCTTT. Protein product: CASSQRPLRASAEAFF.

The chain joins TRBV5-4 to TRBJ1-6, with 10 bases fitting TRBD1. The CDR3 loop spans 15 amino acids. V gave up 4 bases and J gave up 10 bases; unmatched junction bases: 8. Germline assignment: CDR1 SGHNT and CDR2 YYREEE (reference sequence). This CDR3 reads CASSPGQGDQSPLHF. The DNA of the CDR3 is TGTGCCAGCAGCCCCGGACAGGGGGATCAATCACCCCTCCACTTT.

The DNA for the CDR3 is TGTGCCAGCAGTGCGGCTGGACAGCTGTCTGGAAACACCATATATTTT. Translated, it gives CASSAAGQLSGNTIYF. This chain links TRBV6-6 with TRBJ1-3; a weak D match, TRBD1 (6 bases). This CDR3 spans 16 amino acids. Deletions cut 5 bases from V and 1 base from J, with 15 bases between. Per germline, CDR1 MNHNY and CDR2 SVGAGI (reference sequence).

The genes are TRBV5-4 and TRBJ2-3, with TRBD2 matching over 12 bases. After removal of 3 bases from V and 2 bases from J, the junction contained 4 bases not matched to a gene. CDR1 is SGHNT, CDR2 YYREEE, per germline (reference sequence). CDR3 length: 16 amino acids. The CDR3 region is CASSSGLAGATDTQYF. CDR3 sequence (DNA): TGTGCCAGCAGCTCGGGACTAGCGGGCGCCACAGATACGCAGTATTTT.

V gene TRBV28 combines with J gene TRBJ2-7; TRBD2 aligns across 8 bases. CDR3 length: 17 amino acids. Germline CDR1 is MDHEN and CDR2 is SYDVKM. V was clipped by 5 bases and J by 1 base; unmatched bases: 13. This CDR3 reads CASSPPGGGRTSYEQYF. In nucleotides, the CDR3 is TGTGCCAGCAGTCCTCCGGGAGGCGGGAGGACATCCTACGAGCAGTACTTC.

V usage is TRBV29-1 and J usage is TRBJ2-3; TRBD2 is a possible D gene (5 bases). The ends were cut back, 6 bases at V and 0 bases at J, with 13 bases in the middle. CDR1 and CDR2 from the germline V gene are SQVTM and ANQGSEA. CDR3 size: 14 residues. The CDR3 sequence: CSVERDVSTDTQYF. CDR3 sequence (DNA): TGCAGCGTGGAGAGGGATGTGAGCACAGATACGCAGTATTTT.

The rearrangement uses TRBV7-2 and TRBJ2-5; no reliable D call. This CDR3 contains 13 residues. The germline CDR1 and CDR2 sequences are SGHTA and FQGNSA. V was cut by 5 bases and J by 5 bases, with 12 bases left in between. CDR3 sequence reads: CASSPPYVETQYF. As DNA, the CDR3 is TGTGCCAGCAGCCCCCCCTATGTGGAGACCCAGTACTTC.

V gene TRBV5-1 combines with J gene TRBJ2-2; tentatively, D is TRBD1 (5 bases). Germline lookup yields CDR1 SGHRS and CDR2 YFSETQ. The CDR3 is 15 amino acids. Between the trimmed V and J ends, which lost 5 bases and 2 bases, there was a span of 13 bases. The CDR3 protein is CASSQTQGNTGELFF. CDR3 bases: TGCGCCAGCAGTCAAACGCAGGGTAACACCGGGGAGCTGTTTTTT.

The CDR3 bases are TGTGCCAGCAGCCCAAACAGGAATTCACCCCTCCACTTT. Its protein is CASSPNRNSPLHF. V is TRBV4-2 and J is TRBJ1-6; D is possibly TRBD1 (5 bases). This CDR3 is built from 13 residues. The germline V and J ends were trimmed by 4 bases and 7 bases, with 8 bases remaining between them. Per germline, CDR1 LGHNA and CDR2 YNFKEQ.

V gene TRBV3-1 (or the pseudogene TRBV3-2) combines with J gene TRBJ2-3, with TRBD1 matching 7 bases. Germline V gene data show CDR1 as LGHDT and CDR2 as YNNKEL (reference sequence). V lost 0 bases to trimming and J lost 2 bases; unmatched junction nucleotides: 5. The CDR3 covers 16 residues. The CDR3 sequence is CASSQDRTGLTDTQYF. CDR3 bases: TGTGCCAGCAGCCAAGACAGGACAGGCCTCACAGATACGCAGTATTTT.

CDR3 protein: CASSPKQGAQGEQYF. CDR3 DNA sequence: TGTGCCAGTAGTCCAAAGCAGGGGGCGCAGGGCGAGCAGTACTTC. The chain links TRBV19 to TRBJ2-7, with TRBD1 matching 8 bases. The CDR3 spans 15 residues. Losses at the gene ends were 5 bases for V and 6 bases for J; bases not matched to a gene: 12. Germline V gives CDR1 LNHDA, CDR2 SQIVND (reference sequence).

CDR3: CASSLVGLAGADTQYF. In DNA form, the CDR3 reads TGTGCCAGCAGCTTAGTCGGACTAGCGGGAGCAGATACGCAGTATTTT. The chain joins TRBV7-2 to TRBJ2-3; 13 bases are shared with TRBD2. Germline-derived CDR1 and CDR2 are SGHTA and FQGNSA. V lost 1 base to trimming and J lost 4 bases; unmatched junction nucleotides: 2. The CDR3 totals 16 residues.

V and J are TRBV7-9 and TRBJ1-1; 12 nucleotides align to TRBD1. The CDR3 runs 16 residues. V was clipped by 4 bases and J by 2 bases; unmatched bases: 5. In germline, CDR1 is SEHNR, CDR2 FQNEAQ (reference sequence). CDR3 sequence (DNA): TGTGCCAGCAGCTGGGGACAGGGGGCCTTAAACACTGAAGCTTTCTTT. The encoded protein is CASSWGQGALNTEAFF. Supplemented by reference TRBV7-9 and TRBJ1-1, the full variable domain reads DTGVSQNPRHKITKRGQNVTFRCDPISEHNRLYWYRQTLGQGPEFLTYFQNEAQLEKSRLLSDRFSAERPKGSFSTLEIQRTEQGDSAMYLCASSWGQGALNTEAFFGQGTRLTVV.

Only one count was recorded for this clone. This chain joins TRBV7-9 and TRBJ2-1; D unresolved. CDR1 SEHNR and CDR2 FQNEAQ come from the germline V gene (reference sequence). With 5 bases removed from V and 12 bases from J, the gap between germline ends came to 11 bases. The CDR3 runs 11 residues. The chain's CDR3 is CASSAERRQFF. In DNA, the CDR3 is TGTGCCAGCAGCGCCGAGAGGCGGCAGTTCTTC. Combining the CDR3 with reference TRBV7-9 and TRBJ2-1 gives the whole variable domain DTGVSQNPRHKITKRGQNVTFRCDPISEHNRLYWYRQTLGQGPEFLTYFQNEAQLEKSRLLSDRFSAERPKGSFSTLEIQRTEQGDSAMYLCASSAERRQFFGPGTRLTVL.

The chain employs TRBV28 and TRBJ1-1; 9 bases map to TRBD1. The CDR3 is 16 amino acids. CDR1 and CDR2 from the germline V gene are MDHEN and SYDVKM. Losses at the gene ends were 2 bases for V and 3 bases for J; bases not matched to a gene: 7. In nucleotides, the CDR3 is TGTGCCAGCAGTTTAGTGGCCGGGACAGGGCACACTGAAGCTTTCTTT. It codes for CASSLVAGTGHTEAFF. The full variable domain, rest sourced from reference TRBV28 and TRBJ1-1, is DVKVTQSSRYLVKRTGEKVFLECVQDMDHENMFWYRQDPGLGLRLIYFSYDVKMKEKGDIPEGYSVSREKKERFSLILESASTNQTSMYLCASSLVAGTGHTEAFFGQGTRLTVV.

The rearrangement uses TRBV24-1 and TRBJ2-7; a weak D match, TRBD1 (6 bases). This CDR3 has 18 amino acids. V was cut by 4 bases and J by 2 bases, with 23 bases left in between. The germline gives CDR1 KGHDR, CDR2 SFDVKD. The CDR3 coding sequence is TGTGCCACCAGTGACCCCACCAAAGACAGGACCGAAACCTACGAGCAGTACTTC. As protein: CATSDPTKDRTETYEQYF.

The rearrangement uses TRBV6-5 and TRBJ1-1; D remains ambiguous. The V gene lost 6 bases and the J gene lost 12 bases, with 11 bases spanning the gap. Germline values: CDR1 MNHEY, CDR2 SVGAGI. CDR3 length equals 10 residues. The CDR3 nucleotides read TGTGCCAGCAGCTATGAGTTTCCTTTCTTT. Translating it yields CASSYEFPFF.